Sequencing of this T cell receptor (beta chain) was carried out in a study of cytomegalovirus exposure and HLA in healthy donors. General study results and limits: In a later analysis, at a false discovery rate of 0.05, approximately 18,000 TCR beta sequences were associated with HLA alleles. The authors listed around 150 TCR beta chains as cytomegalovirus-associated. Owing to their indistinguishability, certain V segments, notably TRBV6-2 and TRBV6-3, were excluded.

From germline, CDR1 is KGHSH and CDR2 LQKENI. CDR3 length equals 15 residues. Unmatched junction bases numbered 1, after V lost 3 bases and J lost 2 bases. A remark on this clone: Its antigen is unidentified.

The PCR contained 60 Vbeta and 13 Jbeta primers. Authors' methods: About 10 million shared chains were among about 80 million unique TCR beta chains counted in a later analysis. Produced via immunoSEQ multiplex PCR; TCRdb's table is partial and in-frame only. The V and J calls and clone size are taken from that table; D and trimming were inferred from the DNA. The sample holds 90,000 to 130,000 clones, around 83% seen once. This chain joins TRBV18 and TRBJ2-2, with 9 bases matching TRBD2. The sequence was obtained from a man aged 25-45 years in good health and CMV-seropositive. Sequenced sample: PBMCs. The CDR3 protein is CASSPGLANTGELFF. DNA for the CDR3: TGTGCCAGCTCACCGGGACTAGCTAACACCGGGGAGCTGTTTTTT.